These T cell receptor beta chains were read from a single sample in a study. TCRdb ran MiXCR on the 5' RACE reads and lists one entry per CDR3 protein. The top ten clones hold about 4% of a sample with approximately 40,000 distinct CDR3 sequences, approximately 28% of them seen once. Sequencing used tumor-infiltrating memory CD4+ T cells sorted from the breast tumor. These receptors came from a female donor with breast cancer. The CDR3 runs from the conserved cysteine through the conserved F or W. The D gene is left open where the match is weak. A row's size may be missing; if present it is once, few, many or a size class.

d_call	v_call	j_call	clone_size	cdr3_nt	cdr3_aa
TRBD1	TRBV4-3	TRBJ1-2	NA	TGCGCCAGCAGCCAAGAGGGACAGGGGCGGAACTATGGCTGCACCTTC	CASSQEGQGRNYGCTF
NA	TRBV5-1	TRBJ1-1	NA	TGCGCCAGCAGCTTCCGGACGGACAACACTGAAGCTTTCTTT	CASSFRTDNTEAFF
TRBD1	TRBV20-1	TRBJ1-2	NA	TGCAGTGCTAGAGAATATGGGACAGGATATGGCTACACCTTC	CSAREYGTGYGYTF
TRBD1	TRBV4-3	TRBJ2-7	NA	TGCGCCAGCAGCCAAGAAGCTAAAAGGGACAGGGTCTCCTACGAGCAGTACTTC	CASSQEAKRDRVSYEQYF
TRBD1	TRBV4-2	TRBJ2-7	NA	TGTGCCAGCAGTGCCGGGACAGGGGGCTACGAGCAGTACTTC	CASSAGTGGYEQYF
TRBD1	TRBV20-1	TRBJ1-6	many	TGCAGTGCCCCGACAGGGGCGGATGGTTCACCCCTCCACTTT	CSAPTGADGSPLHF
NA	TRBV7-2	TRBJ2-3	NA	TGTGCCAGCAGCTTTCGGGGTGAGGGGTGCGATACGCAGTATTTT	CASSFRGEGCDTQYF
NA	TRBV20-1	TRBJ2-6	NA	TGCAGTGCTAGAGGAGCCAACGTCCTGACTTTC	CSARGANVLTF
NA	TRBV20-1	TRBJ2-5	few	TGCAGTGCTTCCCGCGCCGGGGATGACTATGTAAAGACCCAGTACTTC	CSASRAGDDYVKTQYF
TRBD2	TRBV7-9	TRBJ2-5	NA	TGTGCCAGCGGACTAGCGGGAGAAGAGACCCAGTACTTC	CASGLAGEETQYF
NA	TRBV12-3/TRBV12-4	TRBJ2-7	NA	TGTGCCAGCAGCTCTCAGGGAAGGCAGTACTTC	CASSSQGRQYF
NA	TRBV3-1	TRBJ2-1	NA	TGTGCCAGCAGCCAAGGGGGCGGACTATCCAGTGAGCAGTTCTTC	CASSQGGGLSSEQFF
NA	TRBV9	TRBJ2-5	NA	TGTGCCAGCAGCGCCGGGACAACTCAAGAGACCCAGTACTTC	CASSAGTTQETQYF
NA	TRBV7-3	TRBJ2-1	many	TGTGCCAGCAGCCGCGGACTGAGCAATGAGCAGTTCTTC	CASSRGLSNEQFF
NA	TRBV1	TRBJ1-2	NA	TGCACCAGCAGCCACACCATTCCCGGGGGACTGAGCTATGGCTACACCTTC	CTSSHTIPGGLSYGYTF
NA	TRBV28	TRBJ2-5	few	TGTGCCAGCAGCTCGGCGGACCAAGAGACCCAGTACTTC	CASSSADQETQYF
TRBD1	TRBV5-1	TRBJ1-2	NA	TGCGCCAGCAGCCTAGGAGGACAGGCTAACTATGGCTACACCTTC	CASSLGGQANYGYTF
TRBD2	TRBV5-4	TRBJ2-1	few	TGTGCCAGCAGCTTCAATAGCGGGGGGGCCCGGGAGCAGTTCTTC	CASSFNSGGAREQFF
NA	TRBV20-1	TRBJ2-3	NA	TGCAGTGCTCATCAGCGGACGGGAGATACGCAGTATTTT	CSAHQRTGDTQYF
NA	TRBV20-1	TRBJ1-3	few	TGCAGTGCTATTTCCGGACAGAACTCTGGAAACACCATATATTTT	CSAISGQNSGNTIYF
NA	TRBV28	TRBJ2-3	NA	TGTGCCAACAGTGTACTCGGCGGAAGGGCAGCAGATACGCAGTATTTT	CANSVLGGRAADTQYF
NA	TRBV7-6	TRBJ1-1	NA	TGTGCCAGCAGCTTCCCAGAGCCGGAAGCTTTCTTT	CASSFPEPEAFF
NA	TRBV18	TRBJ2-5	NA	TGTGCCAGCTCACCAGCGCGGGAGACCCAGTACTTC	CASSPARETQYF
NA	TRBV4-1	TRBJ1-5	many	TGCGCCAGCAGCCAAACACGGGCGCGGGGAGGAGATCAGCCCCAGCATTTT	CASSQTRARGGDQPQHF
NA	TRBV5-5	TRBJ2-2	few	TGTGCCAGCAGTCTGGGGGTTAGGGACACCGGGGAGCTGTTTTTT	CASSLGVRDTGELFF
TRBD2	TRBV10-3	TRBJ2-7	few	TGTGCCATCGCAATGCTTAGCGGGCGGTCCTACGAGCAGTACTTC	CAIAMLSGRSYEQYF
NA	TRBV10-1	TRBJ2-7	NA	TGCGCCCTTGAGGAGTTAACTCACGAGCAGTACTTC	CALEELTHEQYF
TRBD1	TRBV29-1	TRBJ1-2	many	TGCAGCGTTGAAGCGTCAGGGGGCCGTGGCTACACCTTC	CSVEASGGRGYTF
TRBD2	TRBV6-5	TRBJ2-1	many	TGTGCCAGCTCTTTCGGCGGGAGGACCTCTGATGAGCAGTTCTTC	CASSFGGRTSDEQFF
NA	TRBV7-2	TRBJ2-7	NA	TGTGCCAGCAGCTTAGGGACACTAACTTCCTACGAGCAGTACTTC	CASSLGTLTSYEQYF
TRBD1	TRBV4-1	TRBJ1-6	few	TGCGCCAGCACGAAATCCGGAGCGGGACAGGGGTCCTATAATTCACCCCTCCACTTT	CASTKSGAGQGSYNSPLHF
NA	TRBV4-3	TRBJ1-1	NA	TGCGCCAGCAGCCATAATATGAACACTGAAGCTTTCTTT	CASSHNMNTEAFF